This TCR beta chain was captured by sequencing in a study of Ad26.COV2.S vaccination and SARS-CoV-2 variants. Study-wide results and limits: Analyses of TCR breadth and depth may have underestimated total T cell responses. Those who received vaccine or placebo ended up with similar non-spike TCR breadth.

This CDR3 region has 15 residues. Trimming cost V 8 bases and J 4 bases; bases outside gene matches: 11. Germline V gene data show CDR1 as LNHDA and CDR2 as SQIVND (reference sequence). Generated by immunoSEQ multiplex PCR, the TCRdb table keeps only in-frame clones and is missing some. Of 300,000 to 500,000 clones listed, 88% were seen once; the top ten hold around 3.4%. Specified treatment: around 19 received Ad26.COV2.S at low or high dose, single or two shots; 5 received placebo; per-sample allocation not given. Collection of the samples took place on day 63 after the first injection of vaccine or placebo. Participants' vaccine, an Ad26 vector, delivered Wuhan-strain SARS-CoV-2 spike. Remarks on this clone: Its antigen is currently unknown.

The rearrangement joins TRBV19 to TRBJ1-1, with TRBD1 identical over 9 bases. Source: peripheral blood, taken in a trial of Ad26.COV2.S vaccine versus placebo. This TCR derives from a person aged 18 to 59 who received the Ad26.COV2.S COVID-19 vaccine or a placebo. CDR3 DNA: TGTGCCAGTCAGGGGGACAGGGAATTGGGCACTGAAGCTTTCTTT. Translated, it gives CASQGDRELGTEAFF.